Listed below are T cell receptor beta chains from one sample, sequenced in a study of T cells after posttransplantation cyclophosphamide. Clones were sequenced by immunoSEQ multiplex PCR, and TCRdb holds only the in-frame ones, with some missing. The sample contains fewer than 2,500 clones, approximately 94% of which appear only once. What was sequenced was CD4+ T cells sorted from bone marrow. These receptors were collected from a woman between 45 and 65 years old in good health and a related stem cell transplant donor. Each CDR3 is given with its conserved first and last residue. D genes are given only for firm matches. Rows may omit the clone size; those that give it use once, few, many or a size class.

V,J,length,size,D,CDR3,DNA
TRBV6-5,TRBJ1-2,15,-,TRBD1,CASSSRTGGGYGYTF,TGTGCCAGCAGTTCTCGGACAGGGGGAGGATATGGCTACACCTTC
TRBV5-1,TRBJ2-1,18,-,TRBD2,CASSLVTSGRVVDNEQFF,TGCGCCAGCAGCTTGGTGACTAGCGGGAGGGTCGTAGACAATGAGCAGTTCTTC
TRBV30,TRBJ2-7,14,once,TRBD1,CAWSVQDRNYEQYF,TGTGCCTGGAGTGTACAGGACAGGAACTACGAGCAGTACTTC
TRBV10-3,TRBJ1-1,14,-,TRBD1,CAISEITGEAEAFF,TGTGCCATCAGTGAGATAACAGGGGAGGCTGAAGCTTTCTTT
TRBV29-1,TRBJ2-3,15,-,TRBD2,CSVPTLAEFTDTQYF,TGCAGCGTTCCCACCCTAGCGGAATTCACAGATACGCAGTATTTT
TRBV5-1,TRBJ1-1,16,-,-,CASSLGQAFLSSEAFF,TGCGCCAGCAGCTTGGGACAGGCCTTCCTTTCCTCCGAAGCTTTCTTT
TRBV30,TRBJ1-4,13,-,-,CACPQRFGGKLFF,TGTGCCTGCCCACAGCGGTTTGGGGGGAAACTGTTTTTT
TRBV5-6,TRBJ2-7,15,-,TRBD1,CASSADRALSYEQYF,TGTGCCAGCAGCGCCGACAGGGCCCTATCCTACGAGCAGTACTTC
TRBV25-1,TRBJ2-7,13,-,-,CASSGIGVHEQYF,TGTGCCAGCAGTGGGATAGGGGTCCACGAGCAGTACTTC
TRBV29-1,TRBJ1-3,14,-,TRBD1,CSAGTGFSGNTIYF,TGCAGCGCCGGGACAGGGTTCTCTGGAAACACCATATATTTT
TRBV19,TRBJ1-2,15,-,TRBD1,CASSIPDRVWYGYTF,TGTGCCAGTAGTATACCGGACAGGGTCTGGTATGGCTACACCTTC
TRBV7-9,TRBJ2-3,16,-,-,CASSSGRAVSTDTQYF,TGTGCCAGCAGCTCCGGGCGGGCGGTGAGCACAGATACGCAGTATTTT
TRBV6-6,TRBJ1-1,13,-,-,CASTREGTVEAFF,TGTGCCAGCACCCGCGAGGGAACAGTTGAAGCTTTCTTT
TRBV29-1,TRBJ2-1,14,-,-,CSVSQGDTYNEQFF,TGCAGCGTTTCACAGGGTGACACCTACAATGAGCAGTTCTTC
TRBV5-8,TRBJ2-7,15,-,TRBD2,CASSHTGTSSYEQYF,TGTGCCAGCAGCCACACCGGGACTAGCTCCTACGAGCAGTACTTC
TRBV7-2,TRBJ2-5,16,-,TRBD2,CASRNGLVGGGETQYF,TGTGCCAGCAGGAACGGACTAGTCGGGGGTGGCGAGACCCAGTACTTC
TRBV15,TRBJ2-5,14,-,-,CATSRSQATETQYF,TGTGCCACCAGCAGATCTCAGGCAACAGAGACCCAGTACTTC
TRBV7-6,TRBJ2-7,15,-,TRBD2,CASSLAPGLAYEQYF,TGTGCCAGCAGCTTAGCCCCAGGACTAGCCTACGAGCAGTACTTC
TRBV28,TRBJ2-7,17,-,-,CASSLGRGRGELHEQYF,TGTGCCAGCAGTTTAGGAAGGGGGCGGGGCGAGCTCCACGAGCAGTACTTC
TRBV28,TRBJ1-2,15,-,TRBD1,CASSLQGAWDYGYTF,TGTGCCAGCAGCCTACAGGGGGCATGGGACTATGGCTACACCTTC
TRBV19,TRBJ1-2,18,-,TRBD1,CASSPGTGGISVGYGYTF,TGTGCCAGTAGTCCTGGGACAGGGGGCATCTCAGTCGGCTATGGCTACACCTTC
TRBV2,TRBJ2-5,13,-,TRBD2,CASRSGRSETQYF,TGTGCCAGCAGAAGCGGGAGGTCGGAGACCCAGTACTTC
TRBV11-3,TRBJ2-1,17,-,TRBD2,CASSLWISGRSYNEQFF,TGTGCCAGCAGCCTATGGATCAGCGGGAGGTCCTACAATGAGCAGTTCTTC